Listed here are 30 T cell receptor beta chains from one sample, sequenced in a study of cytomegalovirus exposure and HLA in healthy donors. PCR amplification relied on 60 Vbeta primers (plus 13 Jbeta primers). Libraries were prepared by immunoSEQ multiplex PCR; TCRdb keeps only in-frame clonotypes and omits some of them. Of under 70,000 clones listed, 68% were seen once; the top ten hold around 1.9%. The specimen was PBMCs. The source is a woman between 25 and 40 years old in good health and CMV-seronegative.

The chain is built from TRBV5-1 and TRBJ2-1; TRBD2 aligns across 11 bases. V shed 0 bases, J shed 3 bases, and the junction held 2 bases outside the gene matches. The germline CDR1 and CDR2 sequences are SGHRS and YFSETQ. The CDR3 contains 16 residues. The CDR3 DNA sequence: TGCGCCAGCAGCTTGGGGCTAGCGGGGGGCTACAATGAGCAGTTCTTC. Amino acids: CASSLGLAGGYNEQFF. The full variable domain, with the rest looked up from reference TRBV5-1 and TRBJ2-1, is KAGVTQTPRYLIKTRGQQVTLSCSPISGHRSVSWYQQTPGQGLQFLFEYFSETQRNKGNFPGRFSGRQFSNSRSEMNVSTLELGDSALYLCASSLGLAGGYNEQFFGPGTRLTVL.

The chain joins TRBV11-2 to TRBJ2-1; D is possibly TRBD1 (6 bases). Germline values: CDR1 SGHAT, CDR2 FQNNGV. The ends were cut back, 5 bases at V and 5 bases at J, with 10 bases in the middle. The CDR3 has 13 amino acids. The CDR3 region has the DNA TGTGCCAGCAGCCCAACAGGGAACAATGAGCAGTTCTTC. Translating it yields CASSPTGNNEQFF.

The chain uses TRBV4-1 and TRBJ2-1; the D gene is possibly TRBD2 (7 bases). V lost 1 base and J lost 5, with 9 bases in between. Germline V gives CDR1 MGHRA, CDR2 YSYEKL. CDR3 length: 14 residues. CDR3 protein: CASSQVGGDNEQFF. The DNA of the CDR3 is TGCGCCAGCAGCCAAGTAGGGGGGGACAATGAGCAGTTCTTC.

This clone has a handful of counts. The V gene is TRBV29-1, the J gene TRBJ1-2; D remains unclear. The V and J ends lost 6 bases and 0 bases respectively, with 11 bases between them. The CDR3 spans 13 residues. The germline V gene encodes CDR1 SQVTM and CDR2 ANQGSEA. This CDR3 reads CSVPQATNYGYTF. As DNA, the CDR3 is TGCAGCGTCCCGCAGGCTACTAACTATGGCTACACCTTC. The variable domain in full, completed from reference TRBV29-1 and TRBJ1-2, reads SAVISQKPSRDICQRGTSLTIQCQVDSQVTMMFWYRQQPGQSLTLIATANQGSEATYESGFVIDKFPISRPNLTFSTLTVSNMSPEDSSIYLCSVPQATNYGYTFGSGTRLTVV.

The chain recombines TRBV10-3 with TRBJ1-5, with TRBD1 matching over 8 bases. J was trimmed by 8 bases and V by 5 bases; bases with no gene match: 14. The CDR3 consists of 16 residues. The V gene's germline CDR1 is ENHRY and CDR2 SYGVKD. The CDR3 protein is CAISFLTGTGTEPQHF. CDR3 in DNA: TGTGCCATCAGTTTTCTAACCGGGACAGGTACTGAGCCCCAGCATTTT.

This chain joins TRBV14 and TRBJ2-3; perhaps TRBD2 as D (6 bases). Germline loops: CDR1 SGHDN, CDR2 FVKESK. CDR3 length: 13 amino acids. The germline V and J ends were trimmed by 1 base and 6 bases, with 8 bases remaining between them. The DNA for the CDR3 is TGTGCCAGCAGCCAAGGCCTAGCGGATACGCAGTATTTT. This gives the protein CASSQGLADTQYF.

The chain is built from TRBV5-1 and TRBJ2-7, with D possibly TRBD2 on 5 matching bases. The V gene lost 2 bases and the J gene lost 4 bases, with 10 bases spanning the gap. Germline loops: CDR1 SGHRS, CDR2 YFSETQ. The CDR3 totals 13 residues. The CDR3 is CASSFGSGYEQYF. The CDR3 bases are TGCGCCAGCAGCTTCGGATCGGGATACGAGCAGTACTTC.

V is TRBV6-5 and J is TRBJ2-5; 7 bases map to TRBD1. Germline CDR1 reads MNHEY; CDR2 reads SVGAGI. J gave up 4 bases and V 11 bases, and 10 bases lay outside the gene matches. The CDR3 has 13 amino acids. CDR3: CASTPPGGETQYF. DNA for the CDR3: TGTGCCTCGACCCCCCCAGGGGGAGAGACCCAGTACTTC.

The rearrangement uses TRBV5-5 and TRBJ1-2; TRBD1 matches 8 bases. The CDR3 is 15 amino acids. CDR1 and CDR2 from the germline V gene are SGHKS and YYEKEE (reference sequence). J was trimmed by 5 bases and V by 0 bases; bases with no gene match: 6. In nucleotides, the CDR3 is TGTGCCAGCAGCTTGGAAGACAGGGGCCCGTATGGCTACACCTTC. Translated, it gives CASSLEDRGPYGYTF.

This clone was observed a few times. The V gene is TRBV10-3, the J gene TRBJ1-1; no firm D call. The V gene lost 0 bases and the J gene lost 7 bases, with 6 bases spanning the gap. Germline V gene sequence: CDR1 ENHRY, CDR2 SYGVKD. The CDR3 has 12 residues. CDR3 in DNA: TGTGCCATCAGTGAGTCGCACGGTGAAGCTTTCTTT. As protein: CAISESHGEAFF.

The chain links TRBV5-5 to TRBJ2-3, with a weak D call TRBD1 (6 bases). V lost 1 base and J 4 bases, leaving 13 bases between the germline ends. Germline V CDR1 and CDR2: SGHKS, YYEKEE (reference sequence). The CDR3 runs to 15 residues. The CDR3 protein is CASSLRQGSADTQYF. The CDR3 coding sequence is TGTGCCAGCAGCTTGAGGCAGGGGTCGGCAGATACGCAGTATTTT.

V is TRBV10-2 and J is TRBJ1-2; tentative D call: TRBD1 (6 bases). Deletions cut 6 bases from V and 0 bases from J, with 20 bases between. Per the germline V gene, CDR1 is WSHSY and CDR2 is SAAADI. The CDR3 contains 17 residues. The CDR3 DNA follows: TGCGCCAGCAGCCTATTCAGGGGCATCTCAGCTAACTATGGCTACACCTTC. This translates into CASSLFRGISANYGYTF.

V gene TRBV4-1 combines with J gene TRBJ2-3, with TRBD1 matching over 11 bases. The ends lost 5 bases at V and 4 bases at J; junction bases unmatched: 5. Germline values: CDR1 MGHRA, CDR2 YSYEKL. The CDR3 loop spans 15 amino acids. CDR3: CASSRTGGGADTQYF. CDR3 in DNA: TGCGCCAGCAGCAGGACAGGGGGCGGTGCAGATACGCAGTATTTT.

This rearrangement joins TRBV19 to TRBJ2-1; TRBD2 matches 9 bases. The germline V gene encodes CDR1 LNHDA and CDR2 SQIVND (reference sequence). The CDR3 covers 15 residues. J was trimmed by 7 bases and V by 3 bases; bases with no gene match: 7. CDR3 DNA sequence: TGTGCCAGTAGTATTCTCGGGACTAGCTGGAATGAGCAGTTCTTC. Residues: CASSILGTSWNEQFF.

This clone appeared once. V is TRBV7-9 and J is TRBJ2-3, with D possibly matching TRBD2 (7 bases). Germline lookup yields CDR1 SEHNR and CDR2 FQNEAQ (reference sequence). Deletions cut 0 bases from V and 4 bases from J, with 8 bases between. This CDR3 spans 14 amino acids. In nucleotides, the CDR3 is TGTGCCAGCAGCTTAGCAGGGGGGGCAGATACGCAGTATTTT. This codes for CASSLAGGADTQYF.

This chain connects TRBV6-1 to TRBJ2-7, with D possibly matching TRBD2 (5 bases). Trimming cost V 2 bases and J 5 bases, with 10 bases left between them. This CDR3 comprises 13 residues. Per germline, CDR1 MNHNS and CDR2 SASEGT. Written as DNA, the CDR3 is TGTGCCAGCAGTGAACCGAGGGCCAACGAGCAGTACTTC. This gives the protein CASSEPRANEQYF.

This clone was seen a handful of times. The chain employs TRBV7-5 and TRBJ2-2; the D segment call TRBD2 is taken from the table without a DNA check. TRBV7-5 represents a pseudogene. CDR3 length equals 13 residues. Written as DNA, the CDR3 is TGTGCCAGCAGCCCGGTTAACACCGGGGAGCTGTTTTTT. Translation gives CASSPVNTGELFF.

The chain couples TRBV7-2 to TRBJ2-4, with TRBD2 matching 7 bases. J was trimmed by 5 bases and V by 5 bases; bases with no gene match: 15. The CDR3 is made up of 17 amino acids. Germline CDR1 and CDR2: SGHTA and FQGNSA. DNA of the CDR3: TGTGCCAGCAGCCCCCGCTACAGCGGGGACCCGGAAAACATTCAGTACTTC. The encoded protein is CASSPRYSGDPENIQYF.

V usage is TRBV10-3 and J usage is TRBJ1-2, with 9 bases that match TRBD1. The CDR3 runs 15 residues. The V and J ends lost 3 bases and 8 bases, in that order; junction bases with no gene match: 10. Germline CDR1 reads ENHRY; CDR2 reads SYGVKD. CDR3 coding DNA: TGTGCCATCAGTGAAGTAACAGGGGGCGCGGAAGGCTACACCTTC. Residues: CAISEVTGGAEGYTF.

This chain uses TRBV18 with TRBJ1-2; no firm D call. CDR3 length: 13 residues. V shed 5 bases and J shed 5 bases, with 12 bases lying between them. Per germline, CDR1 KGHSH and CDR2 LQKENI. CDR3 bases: TGTGCCAGCTCAGAACGGGGTCGGTATGGCTACACCTTC. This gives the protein CASSERGRYGYTF. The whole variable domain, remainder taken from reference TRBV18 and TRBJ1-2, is NAGVMQNPRHLVRRRGQEARLRCSPMKGHSHVYWYRQLPEEGLKFMVYLQKENIIDESGMPKERFSAEFPKEGPSILRIQQVVRGDSAAYFCASSERGRYGYTFGSGTRLTVV.

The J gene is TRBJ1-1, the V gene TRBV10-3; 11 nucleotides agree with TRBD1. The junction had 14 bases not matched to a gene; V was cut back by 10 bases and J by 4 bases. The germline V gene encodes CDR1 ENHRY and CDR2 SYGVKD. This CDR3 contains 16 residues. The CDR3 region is CATWDRGTPRGTEAFF. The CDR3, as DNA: TGTGCCACCTGGGACAGGGGGACCCCTCGGGGCACTGAAGCTTTCTTT.

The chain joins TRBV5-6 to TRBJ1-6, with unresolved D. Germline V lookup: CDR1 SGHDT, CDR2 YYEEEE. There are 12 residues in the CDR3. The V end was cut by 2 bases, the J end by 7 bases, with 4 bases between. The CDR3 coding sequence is TGTGCCAGCAGCTTTGTAAATTCACCCCTCCACTTT. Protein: CASSFVNSPLHF.

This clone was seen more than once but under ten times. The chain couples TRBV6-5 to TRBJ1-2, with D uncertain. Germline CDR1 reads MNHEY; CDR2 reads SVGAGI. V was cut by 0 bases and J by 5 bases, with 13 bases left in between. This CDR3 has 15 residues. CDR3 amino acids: CASSYSRTSWYGYTF. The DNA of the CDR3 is TGTGCCAGCAGTTACTCGAGAACCTCCTGGTATGGCTACACCTTC.

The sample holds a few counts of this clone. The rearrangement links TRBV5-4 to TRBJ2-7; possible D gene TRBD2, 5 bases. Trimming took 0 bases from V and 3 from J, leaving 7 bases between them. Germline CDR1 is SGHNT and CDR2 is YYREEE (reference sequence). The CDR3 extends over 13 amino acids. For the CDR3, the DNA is TGTGCCAGCAGCTTGGCCGGGGTCTACGAGCAGTACTTC. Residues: CASSLAGVYEQYF.

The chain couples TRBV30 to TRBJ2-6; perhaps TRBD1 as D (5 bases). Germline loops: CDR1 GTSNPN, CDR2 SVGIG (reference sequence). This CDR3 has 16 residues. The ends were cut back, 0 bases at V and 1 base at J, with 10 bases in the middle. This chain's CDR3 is CAWSVLRASGANVLTF. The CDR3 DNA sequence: TGTGCCTGGAGTGTACTCAGGGCTTCTGGGGCCAACGTCCTGACTTTC.

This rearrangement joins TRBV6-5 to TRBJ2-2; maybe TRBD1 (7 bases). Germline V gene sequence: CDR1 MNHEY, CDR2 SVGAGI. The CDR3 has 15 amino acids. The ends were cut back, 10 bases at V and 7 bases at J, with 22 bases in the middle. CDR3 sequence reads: CAIGEDRKMNGELFF. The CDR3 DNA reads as TGTGCCATCGGGGAGGACAGGAAGATGAACGGGGAGCTGTTTTTT.

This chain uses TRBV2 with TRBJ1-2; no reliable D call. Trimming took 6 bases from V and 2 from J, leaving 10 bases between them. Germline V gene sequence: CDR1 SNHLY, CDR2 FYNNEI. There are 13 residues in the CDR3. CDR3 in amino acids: CASSLGSNYGYTF. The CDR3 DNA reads TGTGCCAGCAGCTTGGGCAGCAACTATGGCTACACCTTC. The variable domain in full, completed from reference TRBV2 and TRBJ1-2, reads EPEVTQTPSHQVTQMGQEVILRCVPISNHLYFYWYRQILGQKVEFLVSFYNNEISEKSEIFDDQFSVERPDGSNFTLKIRSTKLEDSAMYFCASSLGSNYGYTFGSGTRLTVV.

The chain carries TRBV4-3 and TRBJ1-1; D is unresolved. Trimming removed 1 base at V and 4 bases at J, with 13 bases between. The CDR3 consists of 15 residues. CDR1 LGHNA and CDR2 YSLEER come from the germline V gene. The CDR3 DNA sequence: TGCGCCAGCAGCCAAGGAACGGGTCGGGGCACTGAAGCTTTCTTT. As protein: CASSQGTGRGTEAFF.

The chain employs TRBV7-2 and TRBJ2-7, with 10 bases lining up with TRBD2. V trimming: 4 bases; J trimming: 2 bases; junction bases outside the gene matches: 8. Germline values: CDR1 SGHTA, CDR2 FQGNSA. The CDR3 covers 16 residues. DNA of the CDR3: TGTGCCAGCAGCTCAACTGGGACTAGCGATCCCTACGAGCAGTACTTC. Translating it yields CASSSTGTSDPYEQYF.

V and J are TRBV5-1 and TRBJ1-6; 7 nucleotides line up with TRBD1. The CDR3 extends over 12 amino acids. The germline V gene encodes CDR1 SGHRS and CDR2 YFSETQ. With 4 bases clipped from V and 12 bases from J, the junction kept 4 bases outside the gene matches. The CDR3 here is CASSPGGLPLHF. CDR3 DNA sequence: TGCGCCAGCAGCCCAGGGGGGCTACCCCTCCACTTT.